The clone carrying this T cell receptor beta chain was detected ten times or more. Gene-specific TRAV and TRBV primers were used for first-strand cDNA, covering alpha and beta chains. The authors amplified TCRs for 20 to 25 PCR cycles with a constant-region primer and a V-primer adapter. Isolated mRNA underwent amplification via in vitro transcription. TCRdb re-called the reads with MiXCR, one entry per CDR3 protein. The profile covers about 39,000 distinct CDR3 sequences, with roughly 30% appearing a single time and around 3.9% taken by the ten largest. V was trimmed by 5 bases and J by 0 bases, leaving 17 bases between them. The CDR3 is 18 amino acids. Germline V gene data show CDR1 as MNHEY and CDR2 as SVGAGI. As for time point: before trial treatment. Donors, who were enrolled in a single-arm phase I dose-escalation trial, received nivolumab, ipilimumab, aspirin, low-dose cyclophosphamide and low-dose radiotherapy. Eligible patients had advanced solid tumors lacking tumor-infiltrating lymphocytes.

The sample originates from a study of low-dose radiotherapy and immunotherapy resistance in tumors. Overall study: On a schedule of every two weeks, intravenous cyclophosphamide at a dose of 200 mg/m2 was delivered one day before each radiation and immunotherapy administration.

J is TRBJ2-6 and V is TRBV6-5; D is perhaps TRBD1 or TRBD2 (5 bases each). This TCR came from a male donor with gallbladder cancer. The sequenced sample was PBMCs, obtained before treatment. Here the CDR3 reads CASSDGATRSSGANVLTF. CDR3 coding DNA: TGTGCCAGCAGTGACGGGGCAACTCGCTCCTCTGGGGCCAACGTCCTGACTTTC.